This T cell receptor beta chain was sequenced in a study of shared clonotypes between healthy human individuals. The repertoire was sequenced with immunoSEQ multiplex PCR; TCRdb's copy has only in-frame clones and lacks some. This table holds some 900,000 clones, approximately 80% found once. The origin of this receptor is a man aged 18 to 29 in good health. Sequencing was performed on memory CD4+ T cells sorted from blood. The subset: CD45RA-negative fraction.

The CDR3 DNA reads as TGTGCCAGCAGTGAAGCAGGGAAAAACTATGGCTACACCTTC. Protein: CASSEAGKNYGYTF. The V gene is TRBV6-1, the J gene TRBJ1-2, with D uncertain. V was pared by 0 bases and J by 2 bases, with 7 bases between. This CDR3 is built from 14 residues. Germline CDR1 and CDR2: MNHNS and SASEGT.